These 23 T cell receptor beta chains were all obtained from the same sample, sequenced in a study of OX40 agonist ivuxolimab in advanced cancers. Produced via immunoSEQ multiplex PCR; TCRdb's table is partial and in-frame only. The repertoire has over 75,000 clones, approximately 88% of them found once; the top ten carry about 1.3%. The sample consisted of CD4+ or CD8+ T cells sorted from blood, taken in a trial of the OX40 agonist ivuxolimab. The receptors come from an adult with an advanced solid tumor such as melanoma, head and neck, liver or kidney cancer.

CDR3 in DNA: TGTGCCAGCAGCCCAACCGGGGGCGTTAGGGGTGAGCAGTTCTTC. Translating gives CASSPTGGVRGEQFF. This chain joins TRBV7-9 and TRBJ2-1; the D call may be TRBD1 or TRBD2 (6 bases each). The length of the CDR3 is 15 residues. Trimming left V 5 bases short and J 9 bases short, with 20 bases between. The germline gives CDR1 SEHNR, CDR2 FQNEAQ (reference sequence).

This chain links TRBV28 with TRBJ2-5; D is ambiguous. This CDR3 has 14 amino acids. V lost 2 bases and J lost 1, with 8 bases in between. Germline-derived CDR1 and CDR2 are MDHEN and SYDVKM. CDR3: CASSLTRPQETQYF. CDR3 in DNA: TGTGCCAGCAGTTTAACGCGGCCCCAAGAGACCCAGTACTTC.

V gene TRBV5-4 combines with J gene TRBJ2-2, with 14 bases aligning to TRBD2. V was clipped by 5 bases and J by 5 bases; unmatched bases: 14. Germline lookup yields CDR1 SGHNT and CDR2 YYREEE (reference sequence). The CDR3 is made up of 19 amino acids. The CDR3 is CASSSGLAGVADGTGELFF. The DNA for the CDR3 is TGTGCCAGCAGTTCGGGACTAGCGGGAGTCGCAGATGGAACCGGGGAGCTGTTTTTT.

V usage is TRBV28 and J usage is TRBJ1-5; D remains unclear. Germline V gene data show CDR1 as MDHEN and CDR2 as SYDVKM. The CDR3 runs 14 residues. V dropped 7 bases and J dropped 6 bases, with 16 bases sitting between them. The CDR3 loop reads CASIKDPASQPQHF. CDR3 DNA: TGTGCCAGCATCAAGGACCCGGCCAGTCAGCCCCAGCATTTT. The full variable domain, rest sourced from reference TRBV28 and TRBJ1-5, is DVKVTQSSRYLVKRTGEKVFLECVQDMDHENMFWYRQDPGLGLRLIYFSYDVKMKEKGDIPEGYSVSREKKERFSLILESASTNQTSMYLCASIKDPASQPQHFGDGTRLSIL.

The J gene is TRBJ1-4, the V gene TRBV7-9; the D gene is possibly TRBD1 (6 bases). The CDR3 consists of 14 residues. The germline gives CDR1 SEHNR, CDR2 FQNEAQ (reference sequence). The V end was cut by 5 bases, the J end by 4 bases, with 11 bases between. The CDR3 nucleotides read TGTGCCAGCAGCCTGGGACAAATTAATGAAAAACTGTTTTTT. It is translated as CASSLGQINEKLFF. The variable domain in full, with the rest retrieved from reference TRBV7-9 and TRBJ1-4, is DTGVSQNPRHKITKRGQNVTFRCDPISEHNRLYWYRQTLGQGPEFLTYFQNEAQLEKSRLLSDRFSAERPKGSFSTLEIQRTEQGDSAMYLCASSLGQINEKLFFGSGTQLSVL.

This clone was seen a single time. The chain couples TRBV14 to TRBJ1-6; D remains unclear. The CDR3 is 13 amino acids. With 4 bases removed from V and 8 bases from J, the gap between germline ends came to 9 bases. Germline CDR1 is SGHDN and CDR2 is FVKESK. The CDR3 protein is CASSPRADSPLHF. CDR3 coding DNA: TGTGCCAGCAGCCCGAGGGCAGATTCACCCCTCCACTTT.

The chain joins TRBV5-1 to TRBJ2-1, with a weak D call TRBD1 (6 bases). Trimming stripped 0 bases from V and 3 bases from J, with 13 bases between. The V gene's germline CDR1 is SGHRS and CDR2 YFSETQ. The CDR3 extends over 16 amino acids. The CDR3 nucleotides read TGCGCCAGCAGCTTGGACGGCCAGGGGATCTACAATGAGCAGTTCTTC. This gives the protein CASSLDGQGIYNEQFF.

V usage is TRBV21-1 and J usage is TRBJ2-7; the listed D gene, TRBD2, was not tested against the DNA. TRBV21-1 counts as a pseudogene. This CDR3 has 15 residues. The CDR3 DNA reads TGTGCCAGCACCCCTACCGGGACTTTGTCCTACGAGCAGTACTTC. Its translation: CASTPTGTLSYEQYF.

The V and J genes are TRBV10-3 and TRBJ2-2; no reliable D call. This CDR3 is 13 amino acids long. The V and J ends lost 6 bases and 4 bases respectively, with 9 bases between them. Germline CDR1 and CDR2: ENHRY and SYGVKD. CDR3 amino acids: CAIRTQSTGELFF. The CDR3 DNA sequence: TGTGCCATCAGGACACAGTCCACCGGGGAGCTGTTTTTT.

V is TRBV7-6 and J is TRBJ2-3; no definite D call. The germline gives CDR1 SGHVS, CDR2 FNYEAQ. The CDR3 totals 12 residues. The V gene lost 0 bases and the J gene lost 2 bases, with 0 bases spanning the gap. This CDR3 is CASSLATDTQYF. The DNA for the CDR3 is TGTGCCAGCAGCTTAGCCACAGATACGCAGTATTTT. Full variable domain (remainder filled in from reference TRBV7-6 and TRBJ2-3): GAGVSQSPRYKVTKRGQDVALRCDPISGHVSLYWYRQALGQGPEFLTYFNYEAQQDKSGLPNDRFSAERPEGSISTLTIQRTEQRDSAMYRCASSLATDTQYFGPGTRLTVL.

The V and J genes are TRBV7-3 and TRBJ2-2, with D possibly matching TRBD2 (7 bases). CDR3 size: 14 residues. Germline CDR1 is SGHTA and CDR2 is FQGTGA. The germline V and J ends were trimmed by 4 bases and 6 bases, with 12 bases remaining between them. This CDR3 is CASSSRGGAGELFF. As DNA, the CDR3 is TGTGCCAGCAGCTCTAGGGGGGGAGCCGGGGAGCTGTTTTTT.

This chain joins TRBV30 and TRBJ2-1; a weak D match, TRBD1 (5 bases). The CDR3 runs to 13 residues. The germline V gene encodes CDR1 GTSNPN and CDR2 SVGIG (reference sequence). V was pared by 3 bases and J by 7 bases, with 13 bases between. The CDR3 coding sequence is TGTGCCTGGAGAATCCCAGGGCGAAATGAGCAGTTCTTC. Translating gives CAWRIPGRNEQFF.

This clone was picked up a small number of times. This rearrangement joins TRBV18 to TRBJ2-7; D remains unclear. Between the trimmed V and J ends, which lost 3 bases and 4 bases, there was a span of 7 bases. CDR3 length: 12 amino acids. CDR1 KGHSH and CDR2 LQKENI come from the germline V gene. Written as DNA, the CDR3 is TGTGCCAGCTCACCCGTGGGGTACGAGCAGTACTTC. Amino acid sequence: CASSPVGYEQYF.

This clone was counted once. The chain has TRBV7-2 and TRBJ1-6; 7 positions match TRBD1. After removal of 5 bases from V and 0 bases from J, the junction contained 7 bases not matched to a gene. Germline-derived CDR1 and CDR2 are SGHTA and FQGNSA. The CDR3 sequence is 17 residues long. The CDR3 DNA sequence: TGTGCCAGCAGCAACAGGGGTCCCAGCTCCTATAATTCACCCCTCCACTTT. Its protein is CASSNRGPSSYNSPLHF.

CDR3 protein: CASNFPGSPLHF. The CDR3 DNA reads TGTGCCAGCAATTTCCCTGGGTCACCCCTCCACTTT. The chain uses TRBV27 and TRBJ1-6; D remains unclear. The germline CDR1 and CDR2 sequences are MNHEY and SMNVEV (reference sequence). V shed 7 bases and J shed 10 bases, with 11 bases lying between them. The CDR3 sequence is 12 residues long.

This clone came up once. The V gene is TRBV12-2, the J gene TRBJ2-7. TRBV12-2 is a pseudogene locus. CDR3 length equals 13 residues. Here the CDR3 DNA reads TGTGCAAGTATTAGAACAAGCTCCTACGAGCAGTACTTC. This translates into CASIRTSSYEQYF.

The CDR3: CATSRDGTGNTIYF. In nucleotides, the CDR3 is TGTGCCACCAGCCGTGACGGGACTGGAAACACCATATATTTT. V usage is TRBV15 and J usage is TRBJ1-3; D gene ambiguous. This CDR3 contains 14 residues. V lost 5 bases and J 2 bases, leaving 10 bases between the germline ends. The V gene's germline CDR1 is LNHNV and CDR2 YYDKDF (reference sequence).

This chain joins TRBV4-2 and TRBJ2-3, with unresolved D. The CDR3 length is 14 residues. The V gene's germline CDR1 is LGHNA and CDR2 YNFKEQ. V was shortened by 4 bases and J by 0 bases, with 8 bases between the two germline ends. The CDR3 region has the DNA TGTGCCAGCAGCCGGGGAATTAGCACAGATACGCAGTATTTT. As protein: CASSRGISTDTQYF.

This clone was picked up a small number of times. V gene TRBV7-9 combines with J gene TRBJ1-3; D unresolved. The CDR3 is 15 residues long. Trimming cost V 5 bases and J 4 bases, with 15 bases left between them. Germline assignment: CDR1 SEHNR and CDR2 FQNEAQ (reference sequence). The CDR3 loop reads CASSLGQTKGNTIYF. The CDR3 DNA follows: TGTGCCAGCAGCCTCGGGCAGACTAAGGGAAACACCATATATTTT.

This clone was counted a single time. The chain uses TRBV4-2 and TRBJ1-2, with D perhaps matching TRBD1 (5 bases). CDR1 is LGHNA, CDR2 YNFKEQ, per germline. V lost 2 bases and J 0 bases, leaving 13 bases between the germline ends. The CDR3 is 16 residues long. The CDR3 here is CASSQLKSTANYGYTF. For the CDR3, the DNA is TGTGCCAGCAGCCAACTAAAATCGACAGCTAACTATGGCTACACCTTC.

This chain uses TRBV30 with TRBJ1-5; D ambiguous. Germline CDR1 GTSNPN, CDR2 SVGIG (reference sequence). Trimming shortened V by 0 bases and J by 0 bases, and 12 bases separated the two germline ends. CDR3 length equals 16 residues. The CDR3 coding sequence is TGTGCCTGGAGTGTACATACTCAGAGTAGCAATCAGCCCCAGCATTTT. It translates to CAWSVHTQSSNQPQHF.

The chain combines TRBV9 with TRBJ2-2; 9 nucleotides match TRBD2. Trimming cost V 0 bases and J 7 bases; bases outside gene matches: 7. This CDR3 is built from 16 residues. Per the germline V gene, CDR1 is SGDLS and CDR2 is YYNGEE. This CDR3 reads CASSVAAGGPDGELFF. In DNA form, the CDR3 reads TGTGCCAGCAGCGTAGCTGCGGGGGGGCCGGACGGGGAGCTGTTTTTT.

This clone appeared a single time. The rearrangement joins TRBV19 to TRBJ2-1; D possibly corresponds to TRBD1 (5 bases). V lost 1 base and J 13 bases, leaving 14 bases between the germline ends. The CDR3 spans 13 residues. Per germline, CDR1 LNHDA and CDR2 SQIVND (reference sequence). In DNA form, the CDR3 reads TGTGCCAGTAGTATAGGGGGCCAGGGCAATCAGTTCTTC. Encoded protein: CASSIGGQGNQFF.